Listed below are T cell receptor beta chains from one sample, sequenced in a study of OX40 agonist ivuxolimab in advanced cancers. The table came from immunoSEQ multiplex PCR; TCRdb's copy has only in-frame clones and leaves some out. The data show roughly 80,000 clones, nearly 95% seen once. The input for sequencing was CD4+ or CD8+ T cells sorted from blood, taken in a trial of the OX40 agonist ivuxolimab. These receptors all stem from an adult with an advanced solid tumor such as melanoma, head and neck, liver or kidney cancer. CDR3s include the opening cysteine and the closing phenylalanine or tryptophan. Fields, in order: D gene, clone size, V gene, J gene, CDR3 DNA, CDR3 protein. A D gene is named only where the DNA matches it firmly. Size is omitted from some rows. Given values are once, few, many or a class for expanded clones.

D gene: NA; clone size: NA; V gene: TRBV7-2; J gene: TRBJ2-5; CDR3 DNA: TGTGCCGGAAGTAGAGGGGGGGCTCGGGAGACCCAGTACTTC; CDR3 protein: CAGSRGGARETQYF
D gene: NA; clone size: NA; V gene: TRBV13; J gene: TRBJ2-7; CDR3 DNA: TGTGCCAGCAGCTTAGGGCGAGCGGAGCAGTACTTC; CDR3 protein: CASSLGRAEQYF
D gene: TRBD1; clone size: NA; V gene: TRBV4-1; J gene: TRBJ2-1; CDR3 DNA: TGCGCCAGCAGCCTCTTTGTGGACAGGGAAGTAGATGAGCAGTTCTTC; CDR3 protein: CASSLFVDREVDEQFF
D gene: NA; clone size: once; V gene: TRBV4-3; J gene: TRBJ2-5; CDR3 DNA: TGCGCCAGCAGCCACTTTCTATCAGGGGTGGGGGAGACCCAGTACTTC; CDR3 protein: CASSHFLSGVGETQYF
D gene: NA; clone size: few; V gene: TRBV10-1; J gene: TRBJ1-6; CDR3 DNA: TGCGCCAGCAGTGAGGGCGGCTCACCCCTCCACTTT; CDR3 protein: CASSEGGSPLHF
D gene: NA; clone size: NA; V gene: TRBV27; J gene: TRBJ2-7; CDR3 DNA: TGTGCCAGCAGTGGAGGGGGGCTCTACGAGCAGTACTTC; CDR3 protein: CASSGGGLYEQYF
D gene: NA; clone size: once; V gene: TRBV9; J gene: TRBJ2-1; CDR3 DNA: TGTGCCAGCAGCAGCGACAATGAGCAGTTCTTC; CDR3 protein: CASSSDNEQFF
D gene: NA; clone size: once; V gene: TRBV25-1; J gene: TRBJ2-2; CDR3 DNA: TGTGCCAGCAGTGGCCCTCGGCGTAGTAACGGGGAGCTGTTTTTT; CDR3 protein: CASSGPRRSNGELFF
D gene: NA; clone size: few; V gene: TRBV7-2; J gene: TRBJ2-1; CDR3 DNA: TGTGCCAGCAGCCATCAAGGAGAGGGGTCTCAGTTCTTC; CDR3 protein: CASSHQGEGSQFF
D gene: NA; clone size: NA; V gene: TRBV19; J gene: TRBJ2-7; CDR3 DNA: TGTGCCAGTAGTTGGGGTGCGGGGATCTACGAGCAGTACTTC; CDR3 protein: CASSWGAGIYEQYF
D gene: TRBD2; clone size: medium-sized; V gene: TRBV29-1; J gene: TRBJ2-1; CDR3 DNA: TGCAGCGTTAGCGGGAGGGCCACGAATGAGCAGTTCTTC; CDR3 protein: CSVSGRATNEQFF
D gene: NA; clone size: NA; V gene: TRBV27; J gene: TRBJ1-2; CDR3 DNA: TGTGCCAGCACCCCAAAGTCGGGCGGGGTCTATGGCTACACCTTC; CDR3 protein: CASTPKSGGVYGYTF
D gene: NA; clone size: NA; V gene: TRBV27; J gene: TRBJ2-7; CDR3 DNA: TGTGCCAGCAGGACCGGGACGAAGCCTTCCTACGAGCAGTACTTC; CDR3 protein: CASRTGTKPSYEQYF
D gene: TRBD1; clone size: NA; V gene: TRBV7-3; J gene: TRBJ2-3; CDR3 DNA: TGTGCCAGCAGCCGTACAGGGGGCGCGGCAGATACGCAGTATTTT; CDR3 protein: CASSRTGGAADTQYF
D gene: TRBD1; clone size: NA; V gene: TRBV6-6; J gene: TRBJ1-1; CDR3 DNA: TGTGCCAGCAGTAACTCCGGGACAGCGAACACTGAAGCTTTCTTT; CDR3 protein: CASSNSGTANTEAFF
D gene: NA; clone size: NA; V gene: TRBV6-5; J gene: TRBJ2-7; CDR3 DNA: TGTGCCAGCAGTTACAGGAGGGCGGGTCCTGAGGTGTGGCAGTACTTC; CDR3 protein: CASSYRRAGPEVWQYF
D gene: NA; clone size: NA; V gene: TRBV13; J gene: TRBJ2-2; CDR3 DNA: TGTGCCAGCACCGAGGACGGGCCACGGGGCACCGGGGAGCTGTTTTTT; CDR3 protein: CASTEDGPRGTGELFF
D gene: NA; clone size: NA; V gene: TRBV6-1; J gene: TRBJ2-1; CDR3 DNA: TGTGCCAGCAGCCTGGTCTCCTACAATGAGCAGTTCTTC; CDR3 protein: CASSLVSYNEQFF
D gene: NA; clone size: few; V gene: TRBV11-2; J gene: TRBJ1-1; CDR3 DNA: TGTGCCAGCAGCTCCCGCGTCGGGGGCTCTGAAGCTTTCTTT; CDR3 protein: CASSSRVGGSEAFF
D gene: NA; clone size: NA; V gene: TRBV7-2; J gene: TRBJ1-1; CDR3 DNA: TGTGCCAGCAGCTTTAAGGGGACTGAAGCTTTCTTT; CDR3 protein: CASSFKGTEAFF
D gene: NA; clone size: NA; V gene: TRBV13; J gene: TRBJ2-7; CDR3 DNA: TGTGCCAGCAGCTACGGACAGAGATACGAGCAGTACTTC; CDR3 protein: CASSYGQRYEQYF
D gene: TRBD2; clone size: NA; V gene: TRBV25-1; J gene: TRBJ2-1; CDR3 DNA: TGTGCCAGCAGTCATACTAGCGGGGTCTACAATGAGCAGTTCTTC; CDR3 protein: CASSHTSGVYNEQFF
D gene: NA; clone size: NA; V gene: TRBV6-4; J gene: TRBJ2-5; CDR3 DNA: TGTGCCAGCGCCGATGCGGGGCAAGAGACCCAGTACTTC; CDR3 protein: CASADAGQETQYF
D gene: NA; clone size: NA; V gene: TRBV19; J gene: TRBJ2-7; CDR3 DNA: TGTGCCAGTAGTCCCACCCCCGGGGTCGAGCAGTACTTC; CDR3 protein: CASSPTPGVEQYF
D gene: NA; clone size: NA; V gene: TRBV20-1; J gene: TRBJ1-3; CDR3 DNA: TGCAGTGACGGAAACACCATATATTTT; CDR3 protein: CSDGNTIYF
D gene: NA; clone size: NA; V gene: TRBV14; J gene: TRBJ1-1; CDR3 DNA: TGTGCCAGCAGAAGTGCAGGGGATGGGGTGGCTTTCTTT; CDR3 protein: CASRSAGDGVAFF
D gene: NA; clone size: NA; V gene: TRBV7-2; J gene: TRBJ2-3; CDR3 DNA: TGTGCCAGCAGCTTAACCACCTTAGGCACAGATACGCAGTATTTT; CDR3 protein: CASSLTTLGTDTQYF
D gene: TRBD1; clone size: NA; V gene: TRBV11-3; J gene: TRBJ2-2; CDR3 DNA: TGTGCCAGCAGCCCCAGGGACAGGGGGCGGATTGCGAACACCGGGGAGCTGTTTTTT; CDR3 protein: CASSPRDRGRIANTGELFF
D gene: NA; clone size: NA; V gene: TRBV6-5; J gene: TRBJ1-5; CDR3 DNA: TGTGCCAGCAGTTACTCTCTGACGGCAAATCAGCCCCAGCATTTT; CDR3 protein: CASSYSLTANQPQHF
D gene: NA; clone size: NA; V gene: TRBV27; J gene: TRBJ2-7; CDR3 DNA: TGTGCCAGCAGTTTACGGGCGCGGGCCTACGAGCAGTACTTC; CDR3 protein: CASSLRARAYEQYF
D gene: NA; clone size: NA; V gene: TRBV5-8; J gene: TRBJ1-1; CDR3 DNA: TGTGCCAGCAGCTGGTTTGGGGTCACTGAAGCTTTCTTT; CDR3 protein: CASSWFGVTEAFF
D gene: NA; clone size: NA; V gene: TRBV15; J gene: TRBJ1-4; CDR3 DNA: TGTGCCACCAGCACCGGACAGATTAATGAAAAACTGTTTTTT; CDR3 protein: CATSTGQINEKLFF
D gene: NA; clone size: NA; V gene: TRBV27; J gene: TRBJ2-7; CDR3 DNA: TGTGCCAGCAGTTTACGATCTAGCTTCGAGCAGTACTTC; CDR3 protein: CASSLRSSFEQYF
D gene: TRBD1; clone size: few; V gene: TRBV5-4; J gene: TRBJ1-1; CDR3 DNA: TGTGCCAGCAGTAAGGGGGCAGTGAACACTGAAGCTTTCTTT; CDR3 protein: CASSKGAVNTEAFF
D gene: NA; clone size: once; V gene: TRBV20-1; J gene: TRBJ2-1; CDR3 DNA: TGCAGTGCGCCAGCGTACGGTGAGCAGTTCTTC; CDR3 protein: CSAPAYGEQFF
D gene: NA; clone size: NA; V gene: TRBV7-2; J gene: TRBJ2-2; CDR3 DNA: TGTGCCAGCAGCTTAGTTCTGCGTGGTGTAACCAGGGTCACCGGGGAGCTGTTTTTT; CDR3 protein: CASSLVLRGVTRVTGELFF
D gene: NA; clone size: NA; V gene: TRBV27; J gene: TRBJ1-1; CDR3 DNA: TGTGCCAGCAGGGGGAAGGGAATGAACACTGAAGCTTTCTTT; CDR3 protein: CASRGKGMNTEAFF
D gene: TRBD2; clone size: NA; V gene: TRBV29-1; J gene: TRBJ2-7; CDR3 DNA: TGCAGCGTTGAAGATGGTAGCGGGGGCTACGAGCAGTACTTC; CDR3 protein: CSVEDGSGGYEQYF
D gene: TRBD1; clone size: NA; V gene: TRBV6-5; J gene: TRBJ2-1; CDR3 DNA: TGTGCCAGCAGTTACTCGGGACAGATTTACAATGAGCAGTTCTTC; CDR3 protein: CASSYSGQIYNEQFF
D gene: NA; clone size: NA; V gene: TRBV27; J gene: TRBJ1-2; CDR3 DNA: TGTGCCAGCAGTTTAACCCAGAACCCCAGTGCGGAGAACTATGGCTACACCTTC; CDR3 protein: CASSLTQNPSAENYGYTF
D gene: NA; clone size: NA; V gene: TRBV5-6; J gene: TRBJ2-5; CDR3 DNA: TGTGCCAGCAGCTTGGCAGGGCGGGAGACCCAGTACTTC; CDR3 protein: CASSLAGRETQYF
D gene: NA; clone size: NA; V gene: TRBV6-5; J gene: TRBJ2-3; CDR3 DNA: TGTGCCACTACCCCGACGGCTGGTAGCACAGATACGCAGTATTTT; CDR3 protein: CATTPTAGSTDTQYF
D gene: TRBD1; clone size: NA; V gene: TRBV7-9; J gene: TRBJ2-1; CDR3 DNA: TGTGCCAGCAGCCCGCGACAGGGGGCAAACAATGAGCAGTTCTTC; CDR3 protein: CASSPRQGANNEQFF
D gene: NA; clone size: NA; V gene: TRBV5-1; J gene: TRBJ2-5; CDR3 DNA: TGCGCCAGCAGCTCGGCGACAGTTACGCACCAAGAGACCCAGTACTTC; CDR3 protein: CASSSATVTHQETQYF
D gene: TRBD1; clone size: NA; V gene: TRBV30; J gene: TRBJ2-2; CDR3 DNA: TGTGCCTGGAGATGGACAGGGGGGAACACCGGGGAGCTGTTTTTT; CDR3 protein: CAWRWTGGNTGELFF
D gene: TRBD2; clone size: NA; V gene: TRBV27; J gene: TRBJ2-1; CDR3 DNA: TGTGCCAGCACCCCCCGGGGACTAGGATGGGACAATGAGCAGTTCTTC; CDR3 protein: CASTPRGLGWDNEQFF
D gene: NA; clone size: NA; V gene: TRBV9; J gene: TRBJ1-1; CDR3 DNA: TGTGCCAGCAGCGTAGAGGGACATACGAACACTGAAGCTTTCTTT; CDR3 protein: CASSVEGHTNTEAFF
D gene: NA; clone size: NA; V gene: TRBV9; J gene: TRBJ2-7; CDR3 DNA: TGTGCCAGCAGCGTGGGCGGAGACAGCTACGAGCAGTACTTC; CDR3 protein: CASSVGGDSYEQYF
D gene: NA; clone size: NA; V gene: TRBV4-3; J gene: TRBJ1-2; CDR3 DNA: TGCGCCAGCAGCCAAGAAGGGGGCTATGGCTACACCTTC; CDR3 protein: CASSQEGGYGYTF
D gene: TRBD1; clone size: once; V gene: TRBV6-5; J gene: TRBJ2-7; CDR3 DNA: TGTGCCACCTCTCGACAGGGGGCCTACGAGCAGTACTTC; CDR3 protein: CATSRQGAYEQYF
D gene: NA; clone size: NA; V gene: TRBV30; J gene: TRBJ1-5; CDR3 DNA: TGTGCCTGGAGTGTGGATTTAGCCAATCAGCCCCAGCATTTT; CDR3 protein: CAWSVDLANQPQHF
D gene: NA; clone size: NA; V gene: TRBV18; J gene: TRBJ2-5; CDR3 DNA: TGTGCCAGCTCACCACGGGGCAGGGGCAATTGGGAGACCCAGTACTTC; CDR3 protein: CASSPRGRGNWETQYF
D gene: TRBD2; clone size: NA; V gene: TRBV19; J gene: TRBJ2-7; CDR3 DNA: TGTGCCAGTAGTAGCGGGACTAGCGGCTACGAGCAGTACTTC; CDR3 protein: CASSSGTSGYEQYF
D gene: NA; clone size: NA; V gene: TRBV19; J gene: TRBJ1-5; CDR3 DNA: TGTGCCAGTAGCGACTATAGCAATCAGCCCCAGCATTTT; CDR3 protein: CASSDYSNQPQHF